This T cell receptor (beta chain) stems from a study of blood T cell repertoires in COVID-19. About the research overall: There were acute and convalescent COVID-19 samples, and they came from the United States, Italy and Spain. Sources were T cells, B-cell-depleted T cells, or PBMCs; the material itself was cDNA or gDNA.

The CDR3 consists of 18 residues. V gave up 5 bases and J gave up 1 base; unmatched junction bases: 13. Looked up from germline, CDR1 is SGHVS and CDR2 is FQNEAQ. Methods used by the authors: The assay estimated nucleated cells by amplifying reference gene primers. TCRdb's copy holds only in-frame clones and misses some; the assay was immunoSEQ multiplex PCR. Clone size and V and J calls were adopted from that table, with D and trimming inferred from the DNA. This table holds around 370,000 clones, about 87% found once. The receptor comes from a woman between 45 and 60 years old with COVID-19, enrolled during active disease. This sequence joins TRBV7-8 and TRBJ2-7; 11 bases are shared with TRBD2. The sequencing sample was made of peripheral blood. Here the CDR3 reads CASSPAAGTSGRSYEQYF. The CDR3 nucleotides are TGTGCCAGCAGCCCGGCGGCGGGCACTAGCGGGAGATCCTACGAGCAGTACTTC.